Included here is one TCR beta chain sequence, with context. No cognate antigen has been identified for it. Base qualities are missing; no much larger clone stands one base away. The library was made by the immunoSEQ multiplex PCR assay. RNA was extracted from all samples and reverse transcribed into cDNA, which served as template for TCR sequencing. First-strand cDNA was synthesized using SuperScript III with a 2:1 mix of oligo-dT and random hexamers. Amplification bias was assessed with a synthetic immune receptor repertoire, and residual bias was removed computationally. Per the authors' processing: After raw reads were preprocessed to remove errors, the CDR3 was defined following IMGT conventions as running from the conserved cysteine to phenylalanine. Clonality was computed as 1 minus the Shannon entropy, with the entropy normalized by log2 of the number of productive unique TCRs. Scalp TCRbeta sequences were cross-referenced with sorted blood CD4 and CD8 repertoires so that the CD4 or CD8 identity of scalp clones could be inferred. Here the immuneACCESS table is served through TCRdb, limited to in-frame sequences with V and J called. Missing clones are a known gap in these copies; in checked studies unresolved V genes cover under half, and the rest lacks a known reason. V and J calls and clone size are copied from that table; D and trimming were computed from the DNA. In this sample the table shows 100,000 to 150,000 clones, under 65% of which occur a single time. The ten most abundant clones make up 5% to 7% of the sample.

This entry belongs to a study of CD8+ T cells in alopecia areata (dated by TCRdb to about 2018). Study-wide context: Treated patients were enrolled in an open-label pilot trial of oral tofacitinib at 5 to 10 mg twice daily for moderate-to-severe alopecia areata. Tofacitinib was given for 6 to 18 months, followed by 6 months of follow-up off drug to assess delayed response and recurrence. Disease severity in treated patients was measured with the SALT score, which quantifies the percentage of affected scalp surface area. The study used high-throughput TCRbeta sequencing to examine T cell clonal expansion in alopecia areata, in both the C3H/HeJ mouse model and human patients. Scalp tissue and sorted CD4+ and CD8+ peripheral blood T cells from patchy and totalis/universalis alopecia areata patients and from healthy controls were covered by human TCRbeta sequencing. Tofacitinib-treated patients had biopsies at baseline and at 4 and 24 weeks of treatment, with a later scalp biopsy in several patients. Scalp clonality was compared among normal scalp (n=4), patchy alopecia areata scalp (n=8), and alopecia totalis/universalis scalp (n=8). RNA was obtained with the PAXgene miRNA kit for fixed scalp, the miRNeasy kit for PBMCs, and the RNeasy kit for mouse skin. TCRbeta CDR3 regions were amplified by immunoSEQ multiplex PCR with 35 Vbeta forward and 13 Jbeta reverse primers. Results and caveats for the whole study, not just this receptor: Resident alphabeta T cells in normal human skin are also sequenced, complicating scalp TCR repertoire analysis, unlike mouse skin dominated by gammadelta T cells. Compared with normal scalp, lesional scalp had higher clonality and more expanded CD8+ clones, particularly in alopecia totalis/universalis, a pattern that suggests antigenic drive. Many expanded lesional clones persisted in scalp and blood during tofacitinib treatment, which may partly explain relapse after stopping treatment. Compared with mice, TCR sequences shared between patients were less clear, possibly partly because of HLA diversity across the patient population. With tofacitinib, both scalp clonality and the number of expanded CD8+ clones among the top 100 scalp clones went down significantly. Because the treated cohort was small and included a single nonresponder, larger studies are needed to assess links between baseline CD8+ expansion and response.

In light of the paper, this sample's time point label describes: more than 3 weeks on oral tofacitinib. The sample's treatment or condition label, in plain terms: oral pan-JAK inhibitor, 5-10 mg twice daily. Peripheral blood and lesional scalp punch biopsies were obtained from patients with alopecia areata. After PBMCs were isolated by density centrifugation and stained for CD3, CD4 and CD8, a FACSAria was used to sort CD4+ and CD8+ T cells. Including cysteine and phenylalanine, the CDR3 has 10 amino acids. Only CDR3 DNA is held: 30 bases, read in frame from base 1. For CDR1 and CDR2, the germline V gene (reference sequence) lists DFQATT and SNEGSKA. The V and J ends are trimmed by 5 bases and 8 bases, leaving 10 bases between them.

This receptor was taken from a human donor with alopecia areata. The chain joins TRBV20-1 to TRBJ2-7; the D gene assignment is ambiguous. The starting material was CD4+ T cells sorted from blood, obtained at week 4, from a patient treated with tofacitinib. The CDR3 region has the sequence CSARGSQQYF. The DNA sequence follows: TGCAGTGCTCGAGGATCTCAGCAGTACTTC.